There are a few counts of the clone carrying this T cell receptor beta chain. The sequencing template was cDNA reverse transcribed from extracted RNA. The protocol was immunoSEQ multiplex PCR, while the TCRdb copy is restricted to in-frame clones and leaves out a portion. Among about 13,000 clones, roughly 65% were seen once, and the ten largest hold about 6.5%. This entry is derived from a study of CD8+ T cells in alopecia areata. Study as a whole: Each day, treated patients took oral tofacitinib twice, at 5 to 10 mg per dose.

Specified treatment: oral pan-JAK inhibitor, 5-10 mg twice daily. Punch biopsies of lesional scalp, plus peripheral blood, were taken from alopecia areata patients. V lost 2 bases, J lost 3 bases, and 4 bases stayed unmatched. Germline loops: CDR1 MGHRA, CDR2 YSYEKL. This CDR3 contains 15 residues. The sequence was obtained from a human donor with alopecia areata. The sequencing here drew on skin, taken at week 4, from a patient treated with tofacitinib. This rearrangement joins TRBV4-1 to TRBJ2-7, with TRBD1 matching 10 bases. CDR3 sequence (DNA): TGCGCCAGCAGCCAACCGGGACAGGGGATCTACGAGCAGTACTTC. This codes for CASSQPGQGIYEQYF.